Below, one T cell receptor (beta chain) is given with its context. The data derive from a study of blood T cell repertoires in COVID-19. Recruitment covered about two dozen US areas and drew participants whose ages spanned roughly 18 to 90 years. Sequenced by immunoSEQ multiplex PCR; TCRdb stores in-frame clones only, minus some. This table has about 200,000 clones, approximately 80% appearing once. The CDR3 totals 13 residues. V shed 2 bases and J shed 7 bases, with 11 bases lying between them. Germline CDR1 is ENHRY and CDR2 is SYGVKD. This receptor was taken from a woman aged 55 to 70 with acute COVID-19. Input material: PBMCs or T cells enriched from blood (not recorded which). V gene TRBV10-3 combines with J gene TRBJ1-2, with unresolved D. CDR3 nucleotides: TGTGCCATCAGTGAGCCAGAGAGGGCTGGCTACACCTTC. Translated, it gives CAISEPERAGYTF.